This T cell receptor beta chain comes out of a study of metastatic and nonmetastatic thyroid tumors. Across the whole study: Comparative analysis of repertoires was undertaken across blood and tumor or nodule tissue obtained from malignant and benign thyroid patients. General study findings and limits: The reported finding was significantly higher TCR beta diversity in malignant thyroid tumors relative to benign nodules, in blood and tumor.

In the authors' methods: A classifier for distant metastasis in papillary thyroid cancer was constructed using CDR3 differences observed across clinicopathological groups. Using MiXCR, TCRdb re-called clones from the PCR reads. The V and J calls were not made by the authors but by TCRdb's processing. The data contain over 30,000 clones, about 18% of them singletons. Of note for this clone: No antigen is known for it.

Nobody among the patients had been given any treatment before thyroid surgery. The CDR3 covers 15 residues. Germline V gene data show CDR1 as SNHLY and CDR2 as FYNNEI. The V end lost 4 bases, the J end lost 2 bases, and 9 bases lay between the germline ends. The clonotype originates from a male donor with papillary thyroid cancer or a benign thyroid nodule (not recorded which). Some clones in this sample may be carry-over from other donors' samples. The chain recombines TRBV2 with TRBJ1-6; D not resolved. Material: blood. In DNA form, the CDR3 reads TGTGCCAGCAGTGCGGGGAGGCCCTATAATTCACCCCTCCACTTT. Translation: CASSAGRPYNSPLHF.